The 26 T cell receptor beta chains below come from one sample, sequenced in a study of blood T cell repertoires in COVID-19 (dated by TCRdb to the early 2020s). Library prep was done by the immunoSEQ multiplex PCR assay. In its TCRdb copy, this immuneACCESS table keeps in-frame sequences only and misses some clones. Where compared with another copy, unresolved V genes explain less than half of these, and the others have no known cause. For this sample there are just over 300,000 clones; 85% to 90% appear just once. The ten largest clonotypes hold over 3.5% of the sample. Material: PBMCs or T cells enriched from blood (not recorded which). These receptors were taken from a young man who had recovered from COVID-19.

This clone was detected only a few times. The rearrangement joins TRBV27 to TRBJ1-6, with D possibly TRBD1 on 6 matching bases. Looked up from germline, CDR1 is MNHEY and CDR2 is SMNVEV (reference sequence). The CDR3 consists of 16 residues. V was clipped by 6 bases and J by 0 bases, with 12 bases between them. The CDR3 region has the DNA TGTGCCAGCAGATTAACAGGGAGCTCCTATAATTCACCCCTCCACTTT. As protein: CASRLTGSSYNSPLHF.

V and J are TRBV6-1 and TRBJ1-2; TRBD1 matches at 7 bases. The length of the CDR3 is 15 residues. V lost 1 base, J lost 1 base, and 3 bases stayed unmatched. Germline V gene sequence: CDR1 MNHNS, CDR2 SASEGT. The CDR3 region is CASSEGQGYNYGYTF. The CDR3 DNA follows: TGTGCCAGCAGTGAAGGACAGGGTTATAACTATGGCTACACCTTC.

The CDR3 nucleotides are TGTGCCAGCAGCTTAGTAGGGGGTGTTTTAGAGACCCAGTACTTC. It specifies CASSLVGGVLETQYF. The V gene is TRBV7-9, the J gene TRBJ2-5, with TRBD1 as a possible D gene (6 bases). V lost 1 base and J lost 4, with 13 bases in between. The CDR3 runs to 15 residues. CDR1 and CDR2 from the germline V gene are SEHNR and FQNEAQ (reference sequence). Complete variable domain (other parts from reference TRBV7-9 and TRBJ2-5): DTGVSQNPRHKITKRGQNVTFRCDPISEHNRLYWYRQTLGQGPEFLTYFQNEAQLEKSRLLSDRFSAERPKGSFSTLEIQRTEQGDSAMYLCASSLVGGVLETQYFGPGTRLLVL.

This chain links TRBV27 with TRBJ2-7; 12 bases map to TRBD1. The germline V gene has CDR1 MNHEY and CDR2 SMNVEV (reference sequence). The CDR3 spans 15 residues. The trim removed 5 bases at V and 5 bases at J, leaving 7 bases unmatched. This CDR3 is CASSPGQGAVNEQYF. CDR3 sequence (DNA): TGTGCCAGCAGTCCGGGACAGGGGGCTGTAAACGAGCAGTACTTC.

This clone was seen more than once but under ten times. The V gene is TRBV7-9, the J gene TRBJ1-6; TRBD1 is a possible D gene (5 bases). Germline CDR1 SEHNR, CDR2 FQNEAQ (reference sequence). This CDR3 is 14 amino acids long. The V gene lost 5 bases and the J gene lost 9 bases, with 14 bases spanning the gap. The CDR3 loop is CASSQTVGGSPLHF. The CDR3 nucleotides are TGTGCCAGCAGCCAGACAGTGGGTGGTTCACCCCTCCACTTT.

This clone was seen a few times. This chain's CDR3 is CASSYRDRAGEQFF. The DNA of the CDR3 is TGCGCCAGCAGCTACCGGGACAGGGCGGGTGAGCAGTTCTTC. This sequence joins TRBV4-1 and TRBJ2-1, with 9 nucleotides matching TRBD1. This CDR3 has 14 amino acids. V was clipped by 5 bases and J by 9 bases; unmatched bases: 8. Germline V gene data show CDR1 as MGHRA and CDR2 as YSYEKL.

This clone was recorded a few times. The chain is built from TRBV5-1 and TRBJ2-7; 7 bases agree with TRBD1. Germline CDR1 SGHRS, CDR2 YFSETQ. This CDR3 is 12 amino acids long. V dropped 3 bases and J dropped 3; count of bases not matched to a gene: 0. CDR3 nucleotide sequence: TGCGCCAGCAGCTGGACAGGCTACGAGCAGTACTTC. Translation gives CASSWTGYEQYF.

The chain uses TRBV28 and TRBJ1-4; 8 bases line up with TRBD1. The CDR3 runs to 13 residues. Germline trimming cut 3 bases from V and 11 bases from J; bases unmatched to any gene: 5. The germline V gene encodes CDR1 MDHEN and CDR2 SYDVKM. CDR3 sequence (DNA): TGTGCCAGCAGTTTCCCGGACAGGGTGAAACTGTTTTTT. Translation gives CASSFPDRVKLFF. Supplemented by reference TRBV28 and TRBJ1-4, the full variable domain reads DVKVTQSSRYLVKRTGEKVFLECVQDMDHENMFWYRQDPGLGLRLIYFSYDVKMKEKGDIPEGYSVSREKKERFSLILESASTNQTSMYLCASSFPDRVKLFFGSGTQLSVL.

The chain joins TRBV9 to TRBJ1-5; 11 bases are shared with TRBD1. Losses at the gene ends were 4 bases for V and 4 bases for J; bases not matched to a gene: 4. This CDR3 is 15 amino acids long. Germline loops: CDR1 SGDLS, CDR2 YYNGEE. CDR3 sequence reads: CASSRGTGGNQPQHF. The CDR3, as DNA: TGTGCCAGCAGCCGAGGGACAGGGGGGAATCAGCCCCAGCATTTT.

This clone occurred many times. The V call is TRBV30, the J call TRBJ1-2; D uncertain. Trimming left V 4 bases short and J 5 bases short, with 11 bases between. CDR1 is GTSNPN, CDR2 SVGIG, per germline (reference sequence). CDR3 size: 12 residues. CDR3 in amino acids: CAWTGHEYGYTF. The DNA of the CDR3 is TGTGCCTGGACAGGCCATGAGTATGGCTACACCTTC.

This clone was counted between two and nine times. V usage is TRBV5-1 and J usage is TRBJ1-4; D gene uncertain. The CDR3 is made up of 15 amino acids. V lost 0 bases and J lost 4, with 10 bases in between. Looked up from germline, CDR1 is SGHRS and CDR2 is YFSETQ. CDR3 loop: CASSLGGRINEKLFF. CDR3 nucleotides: TGCGCCAGCAGCTTGGGCGGGCGGATTAATGAAAAACTGTTTTTT. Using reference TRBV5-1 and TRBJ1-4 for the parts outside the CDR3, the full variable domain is KAGVTQTPRYLIKTRGQQVTLSCSPISGHRSVSWYQQTPGQGLQFLFEYFSETQRNKGNFPGRFSGRQFSNSRSEMNVSTLELGDSALYLCASSLGGRINEKLFFGSGTQLSVL.

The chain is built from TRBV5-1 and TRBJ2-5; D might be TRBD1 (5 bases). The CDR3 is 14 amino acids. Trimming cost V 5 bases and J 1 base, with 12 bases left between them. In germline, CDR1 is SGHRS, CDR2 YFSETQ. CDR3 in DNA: TGCGCCAGCAGTAGACAGAGGTCCCAAGAGACCCAGTACTTC. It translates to CASSRQRSQETQYF.

CDR3 nucleotide sequence: TGCGCCAGCAGCCAGAGACAGAGCCTTGTCTCTGGGGCCAACGTCCTGACTTTC. It yields the protein CASSQRQSLVSGANVLTF. The chain joins TRBV5-1 to TRBJ2-6; TRBD1 is a possible D gene (5 bases). The ends were cut back, 4 bases at V and 0 bases at J, with 17 bases in the middle. The CDR3 runs 18 residues. Looked up from germline, CDR1 is SGHRS and CDR2 is YFSETQ. Together with reference TRBV5-1 and TRBJ2-6, the CDR3 gives the full variable domain: KAGVTQTPRYLIKTRGQQVTLSCSPISGHRSVSWYQQTPGQGLQFLFEYFSETQRNKGNFPGRFSGRQFSNSRSEMNVSTLELGDSALYLCASSQRQSLVSGANVLTFGAGSRLTVL.

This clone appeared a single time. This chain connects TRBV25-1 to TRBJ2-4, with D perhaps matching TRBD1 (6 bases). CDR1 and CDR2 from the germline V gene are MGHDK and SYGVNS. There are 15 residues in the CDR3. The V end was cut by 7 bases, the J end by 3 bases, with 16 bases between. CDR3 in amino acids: CASNAPGDDKNIQYF. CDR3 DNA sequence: TGTGCCAGCAACGCCCCAGGGGATGACAAAAACATTCAGTACTTC.

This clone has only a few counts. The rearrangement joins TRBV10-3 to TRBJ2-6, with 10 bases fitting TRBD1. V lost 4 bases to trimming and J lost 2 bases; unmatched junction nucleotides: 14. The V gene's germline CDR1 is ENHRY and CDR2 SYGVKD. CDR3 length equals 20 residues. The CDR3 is CAISAQSGTGARAGANVLTF. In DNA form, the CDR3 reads TGTGCCATCAGTGCCCAGTCCGGGACAGGGGCGAGGGCTGGGGCCAACGTCCTGACTTTC.

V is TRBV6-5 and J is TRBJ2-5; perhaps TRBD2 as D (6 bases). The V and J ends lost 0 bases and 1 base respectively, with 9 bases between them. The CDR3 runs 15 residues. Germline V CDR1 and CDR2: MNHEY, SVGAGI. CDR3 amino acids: CASSYSSGVQETQYF. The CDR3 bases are TGTGCCAGCAGTTACTCGTCGGGGGTCCAAGAGACCCAGTACTTC.

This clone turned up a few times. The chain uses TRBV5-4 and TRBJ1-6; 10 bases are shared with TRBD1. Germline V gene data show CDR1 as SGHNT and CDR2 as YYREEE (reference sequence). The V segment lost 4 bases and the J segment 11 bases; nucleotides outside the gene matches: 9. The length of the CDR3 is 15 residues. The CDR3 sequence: CASSTRDRGRPPLHF. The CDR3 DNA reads TGTGCCAGCAGCACCCGGGACAGGGGACGTCCACCCCTCCACTTT. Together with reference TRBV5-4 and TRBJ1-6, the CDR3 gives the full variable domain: ETGVTQSPTHLIKTRGQQVTLRCSSQSGHNTVSWYQQALGQGPQFIFQYYREEENGRGNFPPRFSGLQFPNYSSELNVNALELDDSALYLCASSTRDRGRPPLHFGNGTRLTVT.

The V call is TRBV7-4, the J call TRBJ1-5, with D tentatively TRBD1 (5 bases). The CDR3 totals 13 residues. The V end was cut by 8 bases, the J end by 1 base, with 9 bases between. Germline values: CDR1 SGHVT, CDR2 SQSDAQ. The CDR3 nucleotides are TGTGCCAGCCGGGGGAGGAGCAATCAGCCCCAGCATTTT. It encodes CASRGRSNQPQHF.

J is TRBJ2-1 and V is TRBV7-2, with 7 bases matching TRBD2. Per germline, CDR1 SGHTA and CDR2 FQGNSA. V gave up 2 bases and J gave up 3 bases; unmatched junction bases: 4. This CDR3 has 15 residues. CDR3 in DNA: TGTGCCAGCAGCTTATCCGGGACTAACTACAATGAGCAGTTCTTC. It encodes CASSLSGTNYNEQFF.

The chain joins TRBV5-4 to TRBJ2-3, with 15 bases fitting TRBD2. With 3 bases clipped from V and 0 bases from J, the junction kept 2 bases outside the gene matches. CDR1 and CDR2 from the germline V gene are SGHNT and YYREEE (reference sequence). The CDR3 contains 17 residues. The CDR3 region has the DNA TGTGCCAGCAGCTGGGGGACTAGCGGGGGGAGCACAGATACGCAGTATTTT. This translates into CASSWGTSGGSTDTQYF.

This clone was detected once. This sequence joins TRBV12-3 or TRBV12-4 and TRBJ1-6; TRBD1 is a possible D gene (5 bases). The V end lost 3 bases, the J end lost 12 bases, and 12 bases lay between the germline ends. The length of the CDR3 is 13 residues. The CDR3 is CASSLTVIGPLHF. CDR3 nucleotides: TGTGCCAGCAGTTTGACAGTTATTGGACCCCTCCACTTT.

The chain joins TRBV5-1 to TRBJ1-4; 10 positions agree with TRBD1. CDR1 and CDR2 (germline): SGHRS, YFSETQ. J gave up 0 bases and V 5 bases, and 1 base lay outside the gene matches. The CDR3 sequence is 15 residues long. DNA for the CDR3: TGCGCCAGCAGGACAGGGGGCTCAACTAATGAAAAACTGTTTTTT. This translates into CASRTGGSTNEKLFF.

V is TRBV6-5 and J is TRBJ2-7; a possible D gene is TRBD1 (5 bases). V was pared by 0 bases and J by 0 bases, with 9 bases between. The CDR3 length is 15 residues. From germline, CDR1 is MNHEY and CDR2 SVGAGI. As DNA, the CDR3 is TGTGCCAGCAGTTACTCCTGGGGCAGCTCCTACGAGCAGTACTTC. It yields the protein CASSYSWGSSYEQYF.

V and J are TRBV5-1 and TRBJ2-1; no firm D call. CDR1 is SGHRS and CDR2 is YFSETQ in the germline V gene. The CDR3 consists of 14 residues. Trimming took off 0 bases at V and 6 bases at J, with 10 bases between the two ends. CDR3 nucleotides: TGCGCCAGCAGCTTGGGAGAGGTCGGCAATGAGCAGTTCTTC. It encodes CASSLGEVGNEQFF. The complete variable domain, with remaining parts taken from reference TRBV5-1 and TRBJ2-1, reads KAGVTQTPRYLIKTRGQQVTLSCSPISGHRSVSWYQQTPGQGLQFLFEYFSETQRNKGNFPGRFSGRQFSNSRSEMNVSTLELGDSALYLCASSLGEVGNEQFFGPGTRLTVL.

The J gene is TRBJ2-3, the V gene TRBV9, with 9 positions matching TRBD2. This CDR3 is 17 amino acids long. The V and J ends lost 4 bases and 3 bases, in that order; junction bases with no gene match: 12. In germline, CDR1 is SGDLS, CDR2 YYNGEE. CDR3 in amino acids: CASSPRLADLGTDTQYF. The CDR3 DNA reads TGTGCCAGCAGCCCCCGACTAGCGGACCTGGGGACAGATACGCAGTATTTT.

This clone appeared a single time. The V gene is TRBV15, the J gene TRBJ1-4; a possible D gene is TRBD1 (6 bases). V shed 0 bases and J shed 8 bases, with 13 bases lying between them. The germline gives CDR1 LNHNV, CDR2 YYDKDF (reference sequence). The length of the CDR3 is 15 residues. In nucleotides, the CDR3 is TGTGCCACCAGCAGAGAAACGACAGGCGGGGAAAAACTGTTTTTT. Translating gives CATSRETTGGEKLFF.